These T cell receptor beta chains were read from a single sample in a study of regulatory T cells in long-lasting Graves disease. Via MiXCR, TCRdb re-called the multiplex PCR reads, giving one row per CDR3 protein. The sample contains 600,000 to 800,000 distinct CDR3 sequences, 25% to 35% of which appear only once. Sample: peripheral blood mononuclear cells (PBMCs), taken when the disease was refractory, from a patient treated with antithyroid drugs. All receptors derive from a female donor with Graves disease. The conserved cysteine and the conserved F or W are not part of the CDR3 here. Each record gives: clone size, D gene, J gene, V gene, CDR3 protein. The D gene is left open where the match is weak. A row's size may be missing; if present it is once, few, many or a size class.

.,.,TRBJ2-5,TRBV10-3,AISDLRYQETQY
.,.,TRBJ1-1,TRBV6-5,ASSYQGASTEAF
.,TRBD1,TRBJ1-1,TRBV16,ASSPRGDWTEAF
.,.,TRBJ2-2,TRBV29-1,SVNSGLNTGELF
many,.,TRBJ1-4,TRBV12-3/TRBV12-4,ASSLTRVREKLF
.,TRBD2,TRBJ2-6,TRBV27,ASSPPGLVSGANVLT
.,TRBD1,TRBJ1-6,TRBV7-6,ASSLGGTGLSSYNSPLH
few,.,TRBJ1-6,TRBV6-1,ASKVVGSSPLH
.,.,TRBJ1-2,TRBV7-2,ASSEGPQLYGYT
few,.,TRBJ2-2,TRBV2,ASKNRNTGELF
.,.,TRBJ2-6,TRBV6-1,ASIAISGANVLT
many,.,TRBJ2-5,TRBV27,ASSLMVGQETQY
.,.,TRBJ1-1,TRBV2,ASSERGGVTEAF
once,.,TRBJ1-4,TRBV10-3,AISGRNSTNEKLF
.,TRBD2,TRBJ2-7,TRBV11-2,ASSLDLLAGAHEQY
few,.,TRBJ1-1,TRBV7-9,ASSLANRDEAF
.,.,TRBJ1-3,TRBV24-1,ATPGISGNTIY
.,.,TRBJ2-5,TRBV29-1,SVEWGARVQETQY
.,.,TRBJ1-2,TRBV19,ASSGGIYGYT
many,TRBD1,TRBJ1-2,TRBV28,ASKNDRVTGYT
.,TRBD1,TRBJ1-2,TRBV20-1,SARDEDRGRIYGYT
few,TRBD2,TRBJ2-7,TRBV6-1,ASSPSGNYEQY
.,TRBD2,TRBJ2-7,TRBV29-1,SVEGATSGHAYEQY
many,.,TRBJ1-1,TRBV2,ASSGYWTTQEQGRETEAF
.,.,TRBJ2-6,TRBV20-1,SARVAAGANVLT
.,.,TRBJ1-2,TRBV30,AWNLPWPFSYGYT
.,.,TRBJ1-1,TRBV7-9,ASTNTGGATEAF
.,.,TRBJ2-7,TRBV7-2,ASSSGSEQY
.,.,TRBJ1-1,TRBV5-6,ASRGAGRRAEAF
.,TRBD2,TRBJ2-3,TRBV7-9,ASRRVGGLSTDTQY
few,TRBD1,TRBJ2-7,TRBV18,ASSPRDRARYEQY
.,.,TRBJ1-2,TRBV19,ASTHRRQNYGYT
.,.,TRBJ2-1,TRBV9,ASSVAPAPSQNEQF
.,.,TRBJ1-6,TRBV20-1,SADLPGDSPLH
.,TRBD2,TRBJ2-1,TRBV6-2/TRBV6-3,ASRLTSGSTYNEQF
few,.,TRBJ1-4,TRBV6-2/TRBV6-3,ASSYSVGTRQGEKLF
few,TRBD2,TRBJ2-3,TRBV10-3,AISESGLAPTDTQY
.,.,TRBJ1-1,TRBV12-3/TRBV12-4,ASRRTTVHGAF
few,TRBD1,TRBJ1-1,TRBV5-6,ASSLTWDRGRWGPNTEAF
few,TRBD1,TRBJ2-7,TRBV6-2/TRBV6-3,ASSYSRDSGSSYEQY
many,.,TRBJ1-4,TRBV28,ASSLWTGPNEKLF
.,TRBD2,TRBJ2-1,TRBV20-1,SAPSLAGGNNEQF
many,.,TRBJ1-1,TRBV6-2/TRBV6-3,ASRYSTASNTEAF
.,.,TRBJ2-7,TRBV29-1,SVVAAVSYEQY
few,TRBD1,TRBJ2-2,TRBV19,ASSPDRAIGELF
few,.,TRBJ2-2,TRBV24-1,ATSDLRSQGSGELF